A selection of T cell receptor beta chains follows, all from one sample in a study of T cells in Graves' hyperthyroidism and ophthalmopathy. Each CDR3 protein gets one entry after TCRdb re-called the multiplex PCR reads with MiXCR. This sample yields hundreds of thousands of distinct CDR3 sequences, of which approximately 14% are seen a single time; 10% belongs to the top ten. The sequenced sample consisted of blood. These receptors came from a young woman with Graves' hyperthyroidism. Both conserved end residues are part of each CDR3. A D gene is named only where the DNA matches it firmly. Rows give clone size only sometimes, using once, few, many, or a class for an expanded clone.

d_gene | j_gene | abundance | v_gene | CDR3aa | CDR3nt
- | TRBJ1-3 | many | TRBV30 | CAWSVPSGNTIYF | TGTGCCTGGAGTGTACCCAGTGGAAACACCATATATTTT
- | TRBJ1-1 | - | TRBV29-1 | CSVGIRTNTEAFF | TGCAGCGTTGGGATTCGGACGAACACTGAAGCTTTCTTT
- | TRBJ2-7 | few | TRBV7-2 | CASSLVRAAKNSYEQYF | TGTGCCAGCAGCTTAGTCCGCGCAGCCAAGAACTCCTACGAGCAGTACTTC
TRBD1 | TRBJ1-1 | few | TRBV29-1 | CSVSRTGAVFAFF | TGCAGCGTTAGCAGGACAGGGGCTGTTTTTGCTTTCTTT
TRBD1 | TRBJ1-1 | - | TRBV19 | CASRQGLFMNTEAFF | TGTGCCAGTCGACAGGGACTGTTCATGAACACTGAAGCTTTCTTT
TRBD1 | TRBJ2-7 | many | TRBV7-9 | CASRGHSGQGAYEQYF | TGTGCCAGCAGGGGTCATTCGGGACAGGGGGCCTACGAGCAGTACTTC
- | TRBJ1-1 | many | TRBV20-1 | CSAKGPREGGRTEAFF | TGCAGTGCTAAGGGACCCCGGGAGGGGGGGAGGACTGAAGCTTTCTTT
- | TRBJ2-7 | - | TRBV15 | CATRGASDSYEQYF | TGTGCCACCAGAGGGGCTAGCGACTCCTACGAGCAGTACTTC
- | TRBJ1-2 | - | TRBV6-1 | CASHSGSYGYTF | TGTGCCAGCCATAGTGGCAGCTATGGCTACACCTTC
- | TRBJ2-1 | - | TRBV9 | CASSPHRTAPNNEQFF | TGTGCCAGCAGCCCACACCGGACAGCTCCGAACAATGAGCAGTTCTTC
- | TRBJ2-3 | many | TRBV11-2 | CASSLDYFSPRATDTQYF | TGTGCCAGCAGCTTAGATTATTTCTCTCCCCGCGCCACAGATACGCAGTATTTT
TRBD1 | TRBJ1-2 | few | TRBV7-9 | CASSATPGQNLGGYTF | TGTGCCAGCAGCGCGACCCCGGGACAGAACCTGGGAGGCTACACCTTC
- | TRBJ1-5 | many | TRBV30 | CAWSTRGNQPQHF | TGTGCCTGGAGTACCCGGGGTAATCAGCCCCAGCATTTT
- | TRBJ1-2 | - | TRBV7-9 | CASSRQAEGYGYTF | TGTGCCAGCAGCCGACAGGCCGAGGGCTATGGCTACACCTTC
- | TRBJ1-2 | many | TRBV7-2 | CASSPGGTSNGYTF | TGTGCCAGCAGCCCCGGGGGGACATCGAATGGCTACACCTTC
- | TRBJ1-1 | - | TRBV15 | CATKDGMNTEAFF | TGTGCCACCAAAGACGGGATGAACACTGAAGCTTTCTTT
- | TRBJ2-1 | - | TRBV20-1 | CSARGEGPNEQFF | TGCAGTGCGCGGGGTGAGGGACCCAATGAGCAGTTCTTC
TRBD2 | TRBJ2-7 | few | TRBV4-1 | CASSRVLAARSSYEQYF | TGCGCCAGCAGCCGGGTACTAGCGGCTAGGAGCTCCTACGAGCAGTACTTC
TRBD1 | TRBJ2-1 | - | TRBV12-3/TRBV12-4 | CASSLGETGESFF | TGTGCCAGCAGTTTAGGCGAGACAGGGGAGTCGTTCTTC
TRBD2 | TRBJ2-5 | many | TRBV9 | CASSLRPAGEGETQYF | TGTGCCAGCAGCTTACGCCCAGCGGGAGAAGGAGAGACCCAGTACTTC
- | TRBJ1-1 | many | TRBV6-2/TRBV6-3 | CASRLVWGETGLNTEAFF | TGTGCCAGCAGGTTAGTCTGGGGAGAGACAGGTCTGAACACTGAAGCTTTCTTT
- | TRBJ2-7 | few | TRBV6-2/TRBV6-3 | CASSYSLPYEAYEQYF | TGTGCCAGCAGTTACTCCTTGCCCTACGAAGCCTACGAGCAGTACTTC
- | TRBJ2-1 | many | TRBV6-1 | CASSLQGMEGEQFF | TGTGCCAGCAGTCTACAGGGGATGGAGGGTGAGCAGTTCTTC
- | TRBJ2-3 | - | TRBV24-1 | CATSDLPHREASTDTQYF | TGTGCCACCAGTGATTTGCCCCACAGGGAGGCAAGCACAGATACGCAGTATTTT
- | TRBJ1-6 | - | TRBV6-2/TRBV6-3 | CASSDRSSYNSPLHF | TGTGCCAGCAGCGACAGGAGCTCCTATAATTCACCCCTCCACTTT
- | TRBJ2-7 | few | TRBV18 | CASSPMRDSSSYEQYF | TGTGCCAGCTCACCAATGAGGGACTCGAGCTCCTACGAGCAGTACTTC
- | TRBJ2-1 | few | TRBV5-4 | CASSLDQGWSDEQFF | TGTGCCAGCAGCTTGGACCAGGGTTGGTCGGATGAGCAGTTCTTC
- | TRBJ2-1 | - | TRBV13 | CASSLGQAAYNEQFF | TGTGCCAGCAGCTTAGGACAGGCCGCCTACAATGAGCAGTTCTTC
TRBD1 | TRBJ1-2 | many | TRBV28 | CASSSLPTGGNYGYTF | TGTGCCAGCAGTTCCCTCCCCACAGGGGGCAACTATGGCTACACCTTC
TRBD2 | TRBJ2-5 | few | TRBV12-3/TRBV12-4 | CASSPGTSGRPYQETQYF | TGTGCCAGCAGTCCCGGGACTAGCGGGAGACCGTACCAAGAGACCCAGTACTTC
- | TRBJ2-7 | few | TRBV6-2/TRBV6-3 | CASSPFREIPYEQYF | TGTGCCAGCAGTCCCTTCAGGGAGATACCCTACGAGCAGTACTTC
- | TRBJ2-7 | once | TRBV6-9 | CASSSRDLGEQYF | TGTGCCAGCAGTTCACGGGACCTCGGAGAGCAGTACTTC
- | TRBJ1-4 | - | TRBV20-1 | CSARDQAFNEKLFF | TGCAGTGCTAGAGATCAGGCCTTTAATGAAAAACTGTTTTTT
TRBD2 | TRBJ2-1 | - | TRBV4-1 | CASSHSRASGYNEQFF | TGCGCCAGCAGCCACTCCCGGGCTAGCGGATACAATGAGCAGTTCTTC
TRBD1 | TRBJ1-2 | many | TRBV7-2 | CASSATGGIGGYTF | TGTGCCAGCAGCGCTACAGGGGGCATTGGTGGCTACACCTTC
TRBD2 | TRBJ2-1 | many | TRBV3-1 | CASSQDLAGYEQFF | TGTGCCAGCAGCCAAGATCTAGCGGGATATGAGCAGTTCTTC
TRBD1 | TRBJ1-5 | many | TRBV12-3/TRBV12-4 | CASRTQGTSNQPQHF | TGTGCCAGCAGGACACAGGGGACCAGCAATCAGCCCCAGCATTTT
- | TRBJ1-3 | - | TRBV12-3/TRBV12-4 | CASSFLAGRDVNTIYF | TGTGCCAGCAGTTTTTTAGCCGGCAGGGATGTGAACACCATATATTTT
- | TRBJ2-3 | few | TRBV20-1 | CSARFMGVVADTQYF | TGCAGTGCTAGATTTATGGGAGTGGTGGCAGATACGCAGTATTTT
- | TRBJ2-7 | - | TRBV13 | CASSLQEFHEQYF | TGTGCCAGCAGCCTACAGGAGTTCCACGAGCAGTACTTC
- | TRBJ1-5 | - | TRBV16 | CASSHTTTGPPHQPQHF | TGTGCCAGCAGCCATACAACTACGGGACCCCCGCATCAGCCCCAGCATTTT
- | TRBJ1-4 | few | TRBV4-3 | CASSQEGITVGKLFF | TGCGCCAGCAGCCAAGAGGGGATTACTGTAGGAAAACTGTTTTTT
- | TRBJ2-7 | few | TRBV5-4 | CASSWRAGTYEQYF | TGTGCCAGCAGCTGGAGAGCCGGGACTTACGAGCAGTACTTC
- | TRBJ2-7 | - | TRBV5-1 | CASRGPGDYEQYF | TGCGCCAGCAGAGGGCCGGGGGACTACGAGCAGTACTTC
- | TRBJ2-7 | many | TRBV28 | CASSPRAPSSYEQYF | TGTGCCAGCAGTCCACGGGCCCCGAGCTCCTACGAGCAGTACTTC
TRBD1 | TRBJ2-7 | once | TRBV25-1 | CASSVTGDSYEQYF | TGTGCCAGCAGTGTTACAGGGGATAGCTACGAGCAGTACTTC
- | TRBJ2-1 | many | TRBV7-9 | CASSLAAGTYNEQFF | TGTGCCAGCAGCTTAGCGGCGGGGACCTACAATGAGCAGTTCTTC
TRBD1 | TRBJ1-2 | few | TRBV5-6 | CASSPTGTGNYGYTF | TGTGCCAGCAGCCCTACCGGGACAGGGAACTATGGCTACACCTTC
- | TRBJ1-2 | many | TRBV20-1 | CSALGGNYGYTF | TGCAGTGCCCTCGGGGGAAACTATGGCTACACCTTC
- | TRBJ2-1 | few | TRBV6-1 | CASSGGTRGNNEQFF | TGTGCCAGCAGTGGGGGGACAAGGGGAAACAATGAGCAGTTCTTC
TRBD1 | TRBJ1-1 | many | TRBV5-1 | CASSEGARKAFF | TGCGCCAGCAGCGAGGGGGCGCGAAAAGCTTTCTTT
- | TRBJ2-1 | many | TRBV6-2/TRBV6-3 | CASTYSGVGNEQFF | TGTGCCAGCACCTACTCCGGGGTTGGGAATGAGCAGTTCTTC
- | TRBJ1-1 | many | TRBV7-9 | CASSFAAAYTEAFF | TGTGCCAGCAGCTTCGCTGCGGCCTACACTGAAGCTTTCTTT
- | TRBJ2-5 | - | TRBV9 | CASSGGDRRTQYF | TGTGCCAGCAGCGGAGGGGACCGGCGGACCCAGTACTTC
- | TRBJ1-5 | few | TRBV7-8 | CASSHPPISPVAGNQPQHF | TGTGCCAGCAGCCACCCTCCTATCTCCCCGGTCGCGGGGAATCAGCCCCAGCATTTT
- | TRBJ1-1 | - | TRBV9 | CASSVGTGGTGAFF | TGTGCCAGCAGCGTCGGTACCGGAGGCACTGGAGCTTTCTTT
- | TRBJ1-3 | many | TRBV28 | CASSNSISGNTIYF | TGTGCCAGCAGCAACAGCATCTCTGGAAACACCATATATTTT
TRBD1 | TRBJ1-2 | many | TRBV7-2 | CASNKQGSHYGYTF | TGTGCCAGCAACAAACAGGGGTCCCACTATGGCTACACCTTC
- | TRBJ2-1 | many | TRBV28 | CASSSTHYNEQFF | TGTGCCAGCAGTTCGACACATTACAATGAGCAGTTCTTC